This T cell receptor (beta chain) was documented in a study of blood T cell repertoires in COVID-19. Libraries were prepared by immunoSEQ multiplex PCR; TCRdb keeps only in-frame clonotypes and omits some of them. The sample carries 200,000 or so clones, approximately 84% recorded once. This CDR3 comprises 18 residues. The V gene end was trimmed by 0 bases and the J gene end by 4 bases; junction bases not matched to a gene: 11. Germline V gives CDR1 SGDLS, CDR2 YYNGEE. Sequencing was carried out using peripheral blood. The sequence came from a man aged 50-59 years with acute or convalescent COVID-19. The chain employs TRBV9 and TRBJ2-1, with 9 bases fitting TRBD2. The CDR3 sequence is CASSVATAGGHKYNEQFF. The CDR3 DNA reads TGTGCCAGCAGCGTAGCTACGGCGGGGGGGCATAAATACAATGAGCAGTTCTTC. Filled out from reference TRBV9 and TRBJ2-1, the complete variable domain reads DSGVTQTPKHLITATGQRVTLRCSPRSGDLSVYWYQQSLDQGLQFLIQYYNGEERAKGNILERFSAQQFPDLHSELNLSSLELGDSALYFCASSVATAGGHKYNEQFFGPGTRLTVL.